The 5 T cell receptor beta chains given below trace back to one sample, sequenced in a study of blood T cell repertoires in COVID-19. Libraries were prepared by immunoSEQ multiplex PCR; TCRdb keeps only in-frame clonotypes and omits some of them. The table includes about 350,000 clones, almost 90% detected once. The source material was PBMCs or T cells enriched from blood (not recorded which). The receptors here all came from a woman aged 30 to 39 who had been exposed to COVID-19.

This clone was observed at least ten times. The CDR3, as DNA: TGCGCCAGCAGCTTGGCTGTGGGGAGCACCGGGGAGCTGTTTTTT. Amino acid sequence: CASSLAVGSTGELFF. The gene calls are TRBV5-1 and TRBJ2-2, with D tentatively TRBD2 (5 bases). Deletions cut 0 bases from V and 4 bases from J, with 10 bases between. Per the germline V gene, CDR1 is SGHRS and CDR2 is YFSETQ. This CDR3 is 15 amino acids long.

The rearrangement joins TRBV4-1 to TRBJ2-5, with D perhaps TRBD1 (6 bases). V dropped 1 base and J dropped 5 bases, with 14 bases sitting between them. In germline, CDR1 is MGHRA, CDR2 YSYEKL. This CDR3 spans 15 amino acids. The CDR3 loop is CASSQGRQGPETQYF. The CDR3 DNA sequence: TGCGCCAGCAGCCAAGGTCGGCAGGGGCCTGAGACCCAGTACTTC.

CDR3 nucleotides: TGTGCCAGCAGCGACGGACAGGACTATGGCTACACCTTC. Its protein is CASSDGQDYGYTF. V is TRBV7-9 and J is TRBJ1-2; 7 bases fit TRBD1. Losses at the gene ends were 5 bases for V and 3 bases for J; bases not matched to a gene: 3. CDR1 SEHNR and CDR2 FQNEAQ come from the germline V gene (reference sequence). The CDR3 consists of 13 residues.

The chain couples TRBV11-2 to TRBJ2-7; 12 bases map to TRBD1. The V and J ends lost 5 bases and 6 bases, in that order; junction bases with no gene match: 2. This CDR3 has 13 residues. The germline CDR1 and CDR2 sequences are SGHAT and FQNNGV. CDR3 in DNA: TGTGCCAGCAGCCGGGACAGGGGGCGCGAGCAGTACTTC. The encoded protein is CASSRDRGREQYF.

The chain couples TRBV9 to TRBJ2-7; 8 bases map to TRBD1. From germline, CDR1 is SGDLS and CDR2 YYNGEE. This CDR3 has 13 amino acids. The V and J ends lost 3 bases and 6 bases, in that order; junction bases with no gene match: 5. The CDR3 nucleotides are TGTGCCAGCAGCGAGACAGGGGCGGGCGAGCAGTACTTC. Its protein is CASSETGAGEQYF. Using reference TRBV9 and TRBJ2-7 for the parts outside the CDR3, the full variable domain is DSGVTQTPKHLITATGQRVTLRCSPRSGDLSVYWYQQSLDQGLQFLIQYYNGEERAKGNILERFSAQQFPDLHSELNLSSLELGDSALYFCASSETGAGEQYFGPGTRLTVT.